This T cell receptor (beta chain) was observed in a study of blood T cells in healthy people across ages. This clonotype occurred a few times. Primed by a sample-barcoded 5' primer and a J-beta primer mix, a second PCR proceeded for 7 to 11 cycles. TCRdb ran MiXCR on the 5' RACE reads and lists one entry per CDR3 protein. The sample holds about a million distinct CDR3 sequences, about two fifths seen once. Healthy Russian Caucasian donors spanned ages roughly 6 to 90 years. Total RNA, at least 5 micrograms per sample, was extracted from PBMCs. The source of this sequence is a man younger than 35 in good health. The sequenced sample consisted of blood.

CDR3 in DNA: TGTGCCAGCAGCGTGGACCTCACGGATGAAAAACTGTTTTTT. Amino acid sequence: CASSVDLTDEKLFF. The V gene is TRBV9, the J gene TRBJ1-4; D not certain. The CDR3 is 14 residues long. Germline lookup yields CDR1 SGDLS and CDR2 YYNGEE. V lost 2 bases and J lost 6, with 11 bases in between. The full variable domain, completed using reference TRBV9 and TRBJ1-4, is DSGVTQTPKHLITATGQRVTLRCSPRSGDLSVYWYQQSLDQGLQFLIQYYNGEERAKGNILERFSAQQFPDLHSELNLSSLELGDSALYFCASSVDLTDEKLFFGSGTQLSVL.